This is a list of T cell receptor beta chains from one sample in a study of blood T cell repertoires in COVID-19. Repertoires were generated with immunoSEQ multiplex PCR, while TCRdb's copy carries only in-frame clones and drops some. The repertoire has about 430,000 clones, around nine tenths of them found once; the top ten carry about 1.4%. Source material: PBMCs or T cells enriched from blood (not recorded which). Source of these receptors: a woman under 30 who had been exposed to COVID-19. CDR3s include the opening cysteine and the closing phenylalanine or tryptophan. A D gene is named only where the DNA matches it firmly. Clone size, where shown, is once, few, many, or a class for clones that have expanded.

V gene	clone size	D gene	J gene	CDR3 protein	CDR3 DNA
TRBV5-5	.	TRBD1	TRBJ1-4	CASSLSGGFKKLFF	TGTGCCAGCAGCTTGTCAGGGGGTTTTAAAAAACTGTTTTTT
TRBV4-3	.	.	TRBJ1-2	CASSQDYGDTYGYTF	TGCGCCAGCAGCCAAGATTACGGGGACACCTATGGCTACACCTTC
TRBV29-1	.	.	TRBJ2-1	CSVSTGTLYEQFF	TGCAGCGTTTCAACCGGGACACTATATGAGCAGTTCTTC
TRBV7-3	.	TRBD1	TRBJ1-6	CASSPGQVGSPLHF	TGTGCCAGCAGCCCGGGACAGGTCGGATCACCCCTCCACTTT
TRBV10-1	.	.	TRBJ2-7	CASGNSGGTYEQYF	TGCGCCAGCGGTAACAGCGGCGGAACCTACGAGCAGTACTTC
TRBV2	.	TRBD1	TRBJ1-6	CASSELGRGVFSPLHF	TGTGCCAGCAGTGAATTGGGCAGGGGGGTCTTTTCACCCCTCCACTTT
TRBV5-5	.	.	TRBJ1-6	CASSPPWGTANSPLHF	TGTGCCAGCAGCCCACCGTGGGGCACCGCGAATTCACCCCTCCACTTT
TRBV5-4	.	TRBD2	TRBJ2-1	CASSLAVLSGVHNEQFF	TGTGCCAGCAGCTTGGCCGTGTTGAGCGGGGTACACAATGAGCAGTTCTTC
TRBV28	few	.	TRBJ1-4	CASKRIRGVWETATNEKLFF	TGTGCCAGCAAACGAATCAGGGGAGTTTGGGAGACAGCAACTAATGAAAAACTGTTTTTT
TRBV6-2/TRBV6-3	.	.	TRBJ1-5	CASSYRGIQERYSNQPQHF	TGTGCCAGCAGTTACCGAGGAATACAGGAGAGATATAGCAATCAGCCCCAGCATTTT
TRBV10-3	few	TRBD1	TRBJ1-5	CAISDSPTGGDQPQHF	TGTGCCATCAGTGATTCTCCAACAGGGGGCGATCAGCCCCAGCATTTT
TRBV5-6	.	TRBD1	TRBJ1-4	CASSRQGLGEKLFF	TGTGCCAGCAGTCGACAGGGGCTAGGAGAAAAACTGTTTTTT
TRBV19	.	.	TRBJ1-2	CASSWTRTYGYTF	TGTGCCAGTAGTTGGACACGCACCTATGGCTACACCTTC
TRBV10-2	.	.	TRBJ2-7	CASSPSTGHEQYF	TGCGCCAGCAGTCCGTCGACAGGACACGAGCAGTACTTC
TRBV12-3/TRBV12-4	.	.	TRBJ2-3	CASSTTRPDTQYF	TGTGCCAGCAGTACCACTAGGCCAGATACGCAGTATTTT
TRBV28	.	.	TRBJ2-1	CASSLPTPPMTFF	TGTGCCAGCAGTTTGCCGACACCTCCGATGACGTTCTTC
TRBV11-2	.	.	TRBJ2-3	CASSLDRYTSGEDTQYF	TGTGCCAGCAGCTTAGACCGATACACCTCAGGGGAAGATACGCAGTATTTT
TRBV5-1	.	.	TRBJ1-6	CASKGGGNSPLHF	TGCGCCAGCAAGGGAGGGGGAAATTCACCCCTCCACTTT
TRBV28	.	TRBD2	TRBJ2-7	CASSLFLGLSPSYEQYF	TGTGCCAGCAGTTTATTTTTGGGACTATCGCCTTCTTACGAGCAGTACTTC
TRBV4-1	.	.	TRBJ2-2	CASSRGGPGGVTGELFF	TGCGCCAGCAGCCGCGGAGGGCCGGGTGGTGTAACCGGGGAGCTGTTTTTT
TRBV18	once	TRBD1	TRBJ2-2	CASSPRSTGVSGELFF	TGTGCCAGCTCACCACGGAGCACAGGGGTTTCCGGGGAGCTGTTTTTT
TRBV9	.	.	TRBJ1-2	CASSGSNYGYTF	TGTGCCAGCAGCGGCAGTAACTATGGCTACACCTTC
TRBV7-8	.	TRBD2	TRBJ2-1	CASSQTTGTSGLNEQFF	TGTGCCAGCAGCCAAACTACCGGCACTAGCGGACTCAATGAGCAGTTCTTC
TRBV27	.	.	TRBJ2-5	CASSLYNEETQYF	TGTGCCAGCAGTTTATATAACGAGGAGACCCAGTACTTC
TRBV27	.	.	TRBJ2-7	CASSPGSVYEQYF	TGTGCCAGCAGTCCAGGGTCGGTCTACGAGCAGTACTTC
TRBV29-1	.	.	TRBJ1-2	CSVEVGRVYGYTF	TGCAGCGTTGAAGTCGGCAGGGTCTATGGCTACACCTTC
TRBV3-1/TRBV3-2	.	.	TRBJ1-6	CASSPQNSPLHF	TGTGCCAGCAGCCCGCAGAATTCACCCCTCCACTTT
TRBV7-8	.	.	TRBJ2-3	CASSPYRGPGGSTDTQYF	TGTGCCAGCAGCCCATATCGGGGGCCAGGGGGGTCCACAGATACGCAGTATTTT
TRBV6-6	.	.	TRBJ2-7	CASSPSGPGIHEQYF	TGTGCCAGCAGCCCCTCCGGTCCGGGGATCCACGAGCAGTACTTC
TRBV5-1	.	.	TRBJ2-2	CASSLGDSPNTGELFF	TGCGCCAGCAGCTTGGGGGACTCCCCGAACACCGGGGAGCTGTTTTTT
TRBV6-5	.	TRBD2	TRBJ2-7	CASRSPSGASYEQYF	TGTGCCAGCAGATCCCCTAGCGGGGCATCCTACGAGCAGTACTTC
TRBV5-6	.	.	TRBJ2-3	CASSRAGATDTQYF	TGTGCCAGCAGCAGGGCGGGGGCCACAGATACGCAGTATTTT
TRBV6-1	.	TRBD1	TRBJ1-5	CASSETGRGNQPQHF	TGTGCCAGCAGTGAGACAGGGCGAGGCAATCAGCCCCAGCATTTT
TRBV7-3	few	.	TRBJ1-6	CASSLLGANNSPLHF	TGTGCCAGCAGCTTATTGGGGGCGAATAATTCACCCCTCCACTTT
TRBV18	.	TRBD2	TRBJ2-2	CASSPGEGGITGELFF	TGTGCCAGCTCACCAGGCGAGGGAGGGATCACCGGGGAGCTGTTTTTT
TRBV11-2	.	.	TRBJ2-2	CASSWVIRLAPKNTGELFF	TGTGCCAGCAGCTGGGTAATTCGTTTAGCTCCAAAGAACACCGGGGAGCTGTTTTTT
TRBV29-1	.	.	TRBJ2-5	CSVDQGLGLGSETQYF	TGCAGCGTTGATCAGGGGTTAGGGTTGGGGTCAGAGACCCAGTACTTC
TRBV20-1	.	TRBD2	TRBJ2-1	CSASWASGGRNEQFF	TGCAGTGCTAGTTGGGCTAGCGGGGGGCGGAATGAGCAGTTCTTC
TRBV5-1	once	TRBD1	TRBJ2-7	CASSPGTGVYEQYF	TGCGCCAGCAGCCCCGGGACAGGGGTGTACGAGCAGTACTTC
TRBV27	.	TRBD1	TRBJ1-1	CASSLTGDEAFF	TGTGCCAGCAGTCTGACAGGGGATGAAGCTTTCTTT
TRBV7-9	.	TRBD2	TRBJ2-3	CASSSRLAGGPSGTDTQYF	TGTGCCAGCAGCTCGAGACTAGCGGGAGGGCCCTCGGGCACAGATACGCAGTATTTT
TRBV2	.	TRBD2	TRBJ2-7	CASSEQGLVSQDEQYF	TGTGCCAGCAGTGAACAGGGACTAGTTTCCCAGGACGAGCAGTACTTC
TRBV27	.	TRBD1	TRBJ1-5	CASSSQTGGNQPQHF	TGTGCCAGCAGTTCCCAGACAGGGGGCAATCAGCCCCAGCATTTT
TRBV4-1	.	.	TRBJ1-3	CASSQGGGATIYF	TGCGCCAGCAGCCAAGGAGGGGGGGCCACCATATATTTT
TRBV5-1	.	.	TRBJ2-6	CASSLVPLSSGANVLTF	TGCGCCAGCAGCTTGGTTCCATTGAGCTCTGGGGCCAACGTCCTGACTTTC
TRBV7-2	few	.	TRBJ2-7	CASSLDSLSYEQYF	TGTGCCAGCAGCTTGGACAGCCTCTCCTACGAGCAGTACTTC